This T cell receptor beta chain appears in the sequencing data of a study of preoperative IRX-2 immunotherapy in early breast cancer. Trimming took off 5 bases at V and 1 base at J, with 11 bases between the two ends. CDR3 length: 14 residues. CDR1 and CDR2 (germline): SGHNT, YENEEA. This clone was seen a single time. Documented treatment: preoperative locoregional IRX-2 cytokine immunotherapy. Samples came from a phase Ib trial of preoperative locoregional IRX-2 cytokine immunotherapy. The repertoire was sequenced with immunoSEQ multiplex PCR; TCRdb's copy has only in-frame clones and lacks some. The sample contains about 25,000 clones, approximately 80% of which appear only once.

Sequencing was performed on lymph node tissue, taken after IRX-2 immunotherapy. The chain links TRBV11-3 to TRBJ1-1; possible D gene TRBD1, 6 bases. The sequence was obtained from a human donor with breast cancer. The CDR3: CASSRPTGNTEAFF. For the CDR3, the DNA is TGTGCCAGCAGCCGCCCGACAGGGAACACTGAAGCTTTCTTT.